This TCR beta chain originates from a study of response to subunit inactivated influenza vaccine. Overall study findings and caveats: Authors suggested seasonal influenza vaccinations each recruit few new T cells.

The V gene's germline CDR1 is MDHEN and CDR2 SYDVKM. Trimming shortened V by 2 bases and J by 8 bases, and 10 bases separated the two germline ends. The CDR3 loop spans 13 amino acids. TCRdb reanalysed the RT-PCR reads using MiXCR and keeps one entry per CDR3 protein. The repertoire holds over 800,000 distinct CDR3 sequences, with around 21% as singletons. In this sample, this clonotype turned up a few times. What it binds is not known. Sequenced here: PBMCs from blood, sampled 4 to 6 days after vaccination. This rearrangement joins TRBV28 to TRBJ1-3; D unresolved. The TCR sequence derives from a man in his fifties or sixties who received an inactivated influenza vaccine. The DNA for the CDR3 is TGTGCCAGCAGTTTAGGGAGGTTGGACACCATATATTTT. Translation: CASSLGRLDTIYF. The full variable domain, rest sourced from reference TRBV28 and TRBJ1-3, is DVKVTQSSRYLVKRTGEKVFLECVQDMDHENMFWYRQDPGLGLRLIYFSYDVKMKEKGDIPEGYSVSREKKERFSLILESASTNQTSMYLCASSLGRLDTIYFGEGSWLTVV.